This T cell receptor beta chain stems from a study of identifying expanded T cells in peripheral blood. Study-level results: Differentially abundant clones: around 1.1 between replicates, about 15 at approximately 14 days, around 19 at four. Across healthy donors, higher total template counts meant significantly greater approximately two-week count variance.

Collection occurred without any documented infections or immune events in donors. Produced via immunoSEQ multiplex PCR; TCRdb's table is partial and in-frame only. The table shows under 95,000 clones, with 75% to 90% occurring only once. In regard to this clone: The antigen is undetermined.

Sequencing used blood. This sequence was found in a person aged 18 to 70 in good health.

The chain's CDR3 is CASGGGTGRSYEQYF. The CDR3 DNA sequence: TGTGCCAGCGGGGGTGGGACAGGGAGGTCCTACGAGCAGTACTTC. This sequence joins TRBV27 and TRBJ2-7, with 9 bases aligning to TRBD1. Germline CDR1 MNHEY, CDR2 SMNVEV (reference sequence). The CDR3 length is 15 residues. V lost 8 bases and J lost 1; bases outside the gene matches: 9.